These 13 T cell receptor beta chains share one sample of origin, sequenced in a study of long-term antiretroviral therapy in people with HIV. Runs used v3.0 of the immunoSEQ assay and were done at survey level. Clones were sequenced by immunoSEQ multiplex PCR, and TCRdb holds only the in-frame ones, with some missing. The table lists tens of thousands of clones, over 75% of them singletons. Source: unsorted PBMCs, taken approximately 4.8 years after starting antiretroviral therapy. These receptors all come from a man aged 35 to 55 with HIV.

The chain employs TRBV9 and TRBJ2-5; 7 bases agree with TRBD1. The ends lost 4 bases at V and 3 bases at J; junction bases unmatched: 3. Germline CDR1 and CDR2: SGDLS and YYNGEE. The CDR3 runs to 13 residues. As DNA, the CDR3 is TGTGCCAGCAGCTTAGGACAGGAAGAGACCCAGTACTTC. This gives the protein CASSLGQEETQYF.

The V gene is TRBV5-4, the J gene TRBJ2-1, with D possibly being TRBD2 (6 bases). CDR1 is SGHNT and CDR2 is YYREEE in the germline V gene (reference sequence). Trimming cost V 6 bases and J 9 bases, with 16 bases left between them. The CDR3 contains 13 residues. This CDR3 is CASTYLGGSEQFF. CDR3 nucleotide sequence: TGTGCCAGCACATACCTGGGGGGAAGTGAGCAGTTCTTC. Full variable domain (remainder filled in from reference TRBV5-4 and TRBJ2-1): ETGVTQSPTHLIKTRGQQVTLRCSSQSGHNTVSWYQQALGQGPQFIFQYYREEENGRGNFPPRFSGLQFPNYSSELNVNALELDDSALYLCASTYLGGSEQFFGPGTRLTVL.

The chain uses TRBV5-1 and TRBJ1-6; 10 bases fit TRBD1. The CDR3 spans 14 residues. Looked up from germline, CDR1 is SGHRS and CDR2 is YFSETQ. J was trimmed by 8 bases and V by 2 bases; bases with no gene match: 1. Written as DNA, the CDR3 is TGCGCCAGCAGCTTTGGACAGGGGGATTCACCCCTCCACTTT. Translating gives CASSFGQGDSPLHF.

The chain combines TRBV19 with TRBJ2-5, with D perhaps matching TRBD2 (5 bases). There are 13 residues in the CDR3. V was trimmed by 5 bases and J by 4 bases, leaving 11 bases between them. Germline V gene sequence: CDR1 LNHDA, CDR2 SQIVND (reference sequence). CDR3: CASSRSGPETQYF. Written as DNA, the CDR3 is TGTGCCAGTAGTCGGAGCGGACCAGAGACCCAGTACTTC.

V is TRBV5-1 and J is TRBJ2-1, with 10 bases that match TRBD1. With V trimmed by 0 bases and J by 6 bases, 3 bases remained unmatched. The CDR3 contains 15 residues. CDR1 is SGHRS, CDR2 YFSETQ, per germline. CDR3 in amino acids: CASSLEGTGANEQFF. The CDR3 nucleotides are TGCGCCAGCAGCTTGGAAGGGACAGGGGCCAATGAGCAGTTCTTC.

V is TRBV19 and J is TRBJ1-1, with D uncertain. This CDR3 spans 11 amino acids. Trimming took off 8 bases at V and 4 bases at J, with 8 bases between the two ends. Germline CDR1 is LNHDA and CDR2 is SQIVND (reference sequence). The CDR3 protein is CASVQVTEAFF. The DNA for the CDR3 is TGTGCCAGTGTCCAAGTCACTGAAGCTTTCTTT.

The chain uses TRBV6-6 and TRBJ2-2; 11 bases are a match to TRBD2. The CDR3 loop spans 14 amino acids. The germline V gene encodes CDR1 MNHNY and CDR2 SVGAGI (reference sequence). The V and J ends lost 10 bases and 1 base, in that order; junction bases with no gene match: 2. The CDR3 coding sequence is TGTGCCACTCTAGCGGGAGGGAACACCGGGGAGCTGTTTTTT. As protein: CATLAGGNTGELFF.

V is TRBV7-3 and J is TRBJ2-3; no firm D call. The CDR3 extends over 14 amino acids. CDR1 SGHTA and CDR2 FQGTGA come from the germline V gene. Trimming cost V 5 bases and J 0 bases, with 9 bases left between them. The CDR3 spells CASSPLPSTDTQYF. CDR3 in DNA: TGTGCCAGCAGCCCACTCCCTAGCACAGATACGCAGTATTTT.

The chain is built from TRBV5-1 and TRBJ2-7; 13 nucleotides agree with TRBD2. V gave up 4 bases and J gave up 10 bases; unmatched junction bases: 8. The germline V gene encodes CDR1 SGHRS and CDR2 YFSETQ. There are 14 residues in the CDR3. CDR3 sequence (DNA): TGCGCCAGCAGCCAAACTAGCGGGGGGGCTCTTCAGTACTTC. Protein sequence: CASSQTSGGALQYF.

This clone was counted once. The V call is TRBV7-8, the J call TRBJ1-2; the D gene is possibly TRBD1 (6 bases). CDR3 size: 15 residues. V was pared by 3 bases and J by 3 bases, with 14 bases between. Germline V gene sequence: CDR1 SGHVS, CDR2 FQNEAQ. The CDR3 loop reads CASSFGPGQDYGYTF. CDR3 DNA: TGTGCCAGCAGCTTTGGTCCGGGACAAGACTATGGCTACACCTTC.

V and J are TRBV15 and TRBJ1-5; tentatively, D is TRBD1 (6 bases). CDR1 is LNHNV, CDR2 YYDKDF, per germline (reference sequence). Trimming removed 0 bases from V and 0 bases from J, with 12 bases in between. The CDR3 runs 17 residues. This CDR3 reads CATSRDSGDYSNQPQHF. CDR3 coding DNA: TGTGCCACCAGCAGAGATTCAGGGGATTATAGCAATCAGCCCCAGCATTTT.

A single count supports this clone. The chain recombines TRBV4-3 with TRBJ1-1, with unresolved D. Germline CDR1 and CDR2: LGHNA and YSLEER. V was cut by 1 base and J by 0 bases, with 9 bases left in between. CDR3 length equals 15 residues. CDR3 sequence (DNA): TGCGCCAGCAGCCAAGGTACGGGGATGAACACTGAAGCTTTCTTT. It codes for CASSQGTGMNTEAFF.

This chain joins TRBV2 and TRBJ1-4, with no clear D. V shed 4 bases and J shed 7 bases, with 13 bases lying between them. Germline CDR1 and CDR2: SNHLY and FYNNEI. The CDR3 runs 14 residues. The CDR3, as DNA: TGTGCCAGCAGTGGTAACCTAAAGGGTGAAAAACTGTTTTTT. It is translated as CASSGNLKGEKLFF. The entire variable domain, with the rest obtained from reference TRBV2 and TRBJ1-4, is as follows: EPEVTQTPSHQVTQMGQEVILRCVPISNHLYFYWYRQILGQKVEFLVSFYNNEISEKSEIFDDQFSVERPDGSNFTLKIRSTKLEDSAMYFCASSGNLKGEKLFFGSGTQLSVL.